This T cell receptor (beta chain) originates from a study of radiotherapy plus CTLA-4 blockade in lung cancer. Study context: Objective response was observed in about 19% of patients, and disease control in 30% to 40%. Findings of the study overall: Tumor-derived TCR clones expanded in blood after radiotherapy plus ipilimumab. Best predicting response, reportedly, were early blood T cell clone dynamics, with interferon-beta.

Germline V gene sequence: CDR1 SGHNT, CDR2 YYREEE (reference sequence). The CDR3 extends over 16 amino acids. J was trimmed by 3 bases and V by 6 bases; bases with no gene match: 12. People whose metastatic non-small-cell lung cancer was chemo-refractory got focal radiation along with CTLA-4 blockade by ipilimumab. Notes on this clone: Its antigen is still unknown.

Data came from immunoSEQ multiplex PCR; TCRdb stores just in-frame clones and leaves some out. There are tens of thousands of clones in the sample; roughly 77% occur only once, and 2% to 2.5% lies in the top ten. The source is a human donor with non-small cell lung cancer whose response to radiotherapy plus ipilimumab could not be evaluated. V usage is TRBV5-4 and J usage is TRBJ2-7; 10 nucleotides agree with TRBD2. Sequenced material: peripheral blood, taken from a patient treated with radiotherapy plus ipilimumab. CDR3 coding DNA: TGTGCCAGCACCCCGGGGGCTAGCGGGAGTATCTACGAGCAGTACTTC. Protein: CASTPGASGSIYEQYF. Supplemented by reference TRBV5-4 and TRBJ2-7, the full variable domain reads ETGVTQSPTHLIKTRGQQVTLRCSSQSGHNTVSWYQQALGQGPQFIFQYYREEENGRGNFPPRFSGLQFPNYSSELNVNALELDDSALYLCASTPGASGSIYEQYFGPGTRLTVT.